This T cell receptor (beta chain) was observed in a study of blood T cells in healthy people across ages. Overall study results and limits: Across samples, TCR beta diversity tracked strongly with naive T cell percentage. Per million T cells, TCR beta diversity dropped about linearly as age rose.

Comments on this clonotype: What it binds is unknown.

Germline values: CDR1 MDHEN, CDR2 SYDVKM. Between the trimmed V and J ends, which lost 6 bases and 6 bases, there was a span of 11 bases. This CDR3 is built from 12 residues. A second 7 to 11 cycle PCR used barcoded and J-beta primers. MiXCR was run by TCRdb on the 5' RACE reads, yielding one entry per CDR3 protein. Among hundreds of thousands of distinct CDR3 sequences listed, approximately 53% were seen once. The sequence derives from a man aged 35 to 55 in good health. What was sequenced was blood. The chain links TRBV28 to TRBJ2-5, with unresolved D. Here the CDR3 DNA reads TGTGCCAGCAGCTTCTTCCTTCAGACCCAGTACTTC. Translation: CASSFFLQTQYF.